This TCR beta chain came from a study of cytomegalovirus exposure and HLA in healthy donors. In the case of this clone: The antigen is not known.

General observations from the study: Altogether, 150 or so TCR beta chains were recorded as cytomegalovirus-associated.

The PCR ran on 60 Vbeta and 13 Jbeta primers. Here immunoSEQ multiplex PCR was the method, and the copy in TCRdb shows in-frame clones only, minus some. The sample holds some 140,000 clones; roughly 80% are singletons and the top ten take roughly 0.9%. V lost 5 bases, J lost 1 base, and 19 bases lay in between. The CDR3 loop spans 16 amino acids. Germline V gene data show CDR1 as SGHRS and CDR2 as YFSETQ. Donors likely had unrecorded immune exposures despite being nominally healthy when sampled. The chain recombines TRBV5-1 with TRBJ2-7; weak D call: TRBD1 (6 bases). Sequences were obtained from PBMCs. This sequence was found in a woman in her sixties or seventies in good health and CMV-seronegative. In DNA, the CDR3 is TGCGCCAGCAGGTTAGCTGGGGGCGATGGATCCTACGAGCAGTACTTC. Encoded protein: CASRLAGGDGSYEQYF.